The 32 T cell receptor beta chains presented below share a single source sample, sequenced in a study of blood T cell repertoires in COVID-19. Profiling relied on immunoSEQ multiplex PCR, and the TCRdb table lists in-frame clones only, not all of them. The sample includes about 130,000 clones, about 91% of them seen just once. Sequencing was done on a sample of peripheral blood. These receptors were obtained from a man aged 50 or older with acute or convalescent COVID-19.

As DNA, the CDR3 is TGTGCCAGCAGCGTCGACCCGGGACAGGGGCGAGGCTACACCTTC. It is translated as CASSVDPGQGRGYTF. The rearrangement joins TRBV28 to TRBJ1-2; 10 nucleotides match TRBD1. Trimming took 6 bases from V and 8 from J; bases not matched to a gene: 12. Germline values: CDR1 MDHEN, CDR2 SYDVKM. The CDR3 loop spans 15 amino acids.

CDR3 sequence reads: CASSITGSETQYF. CDR3 DNA sequence: TGTGCCAGCAGCATCACAGGGTCGGAGACCCAGTACTTC. This rearrangement joins TRBV11-3 to TRBJ2-5; possible D gene TRBD1, 6 bases. CDR1 is SGHNT, CDR2 YENEEA, per germline. V dropped 5 bases and J dropped 5 bases, with 12 bases sitting between them. This CDR3 spans 13 amino acids.

The chain combines TRBV9 with TRBJ2-5; D might be TRBD1 (5 bases). The germline V gene encodes CDR1 SGDLS and CDR2 YYNGEE. V lost 3 bases, J lost 5 bases, and 11 bases lay in between. CDR3 size: 13 residues. The CDR3 region has the DNA TGTGCCAGCAGCGCTGGACATAGGGAGACCCAGTACTTC. Residues: CASSAGHRETQYF.

This chain joins TRBV11-2 and TRBJ1-5; 7 nucleotides align to TRBD1. The V and J ends lost 5 bases and 3 bases, in that order; junction bases with no gene match: 4. The germline gives CDR1 SGHAT, CDR2 FQNNGV. The CDR3 runs to 14 residues. The CDR3 reads CASSHDRVNQPQHF. The DNA of the CDR3 is TGTGCCAGCAGCCACGACAGGGTCAATCAGCCCCAGCATTTT.

The J gene is TRBJ2-5, the V gene TRBV28; D is perhaps TRBD2 (6 bases). The CDR3 spans 16 residues. V was cut by 3 bases and J by 6 bases, with 20 bases left in between. Germline CDR1 reads MDHEN; CDR2 reads SYDVKM. CDR3 sequence (DNA): TGTGCCAGCAGTTTCCCCCGGAGTCGTGGGAGGAAGACCCAGTACTTC. It encodes CASSFPRSRGRKTQYF. The whole variable domain, remainder taken from reference TRBV28 and TRBJ2-5, is DVKVTQSSRYLVKRTGEKVFLECVQDMDHENMFWYRQDPGLGLRLIYFSYDVKMKEKGDIPEGYSVSREKKERFSLILESASTNQTSMYLCASSFPRSRGRKTQYFGPGTRLLVL.

This clone was observed once. The genes are TRBV13 and TRBJ1-1, with unresolved D. Germline assignment: CDR1 PRHDT and CDR2 FYEKMQ (reference sequence). CDR3 length equals 16 residues. Trimming shortened V by 3 bases and J by 5 bases, and 19 bases separated the two germline ends. This CDR3 reads CASSFGTESRFTEAFF. CDR3 nucleotide sequence: TGTGCCAGCAGCTTTGGAACAGAGTCCCGGTTTACTGAAGCTTTCTTT.

The V gene is TRBV6-2 or TRBV6-3, the J gene TRBJ2-5; 7 bases agree with TRBD2. Trimming cost V 2 bases and J 7 bases; bases outside gene matches: 4. Per germline, CDR1 MNHEY and CDR2 SVGEGT. CDR3 length: 13 amino acids. This CDR3 reads CASSYGGRGTQYF. Written as DNA, the CDR3 is TGTGCCAGCAGTTACGGCGGGAGAGGGACCCAGTACTTC.

The genes are TRBV6-4 and TRBJ1-6, with D uncertain. This CDR3 has 14 amino acids. Germline CDR1 and CDR2: MRHNA and SNTAGT. V lost 3 bases to trimming and J lost 4 bases, with 7 bases between them. The DNA for the CDR3 is TGTGCCAGCAGTGAACAACCGTATAATTCACCCCTCCACTTT. It is translated as CASSEQPYNSPLHF.

Only one count was recorded for this clone. Mismatch with germline at one junction end may stem from a read error. This chain uses TRBV6-1 with TRBJ2-7, with 7 bases aligning to TRBD1. The CDR3 runs to 14 residues. Germline loops: CDR1 MNHNS, CDR2 SASEGT. The chain's CDR3 is CASREGGPSYEQYF. The CDR3 nucleotides read TGTGCCAGCAGAGAAGGGGGCCCCTCCTACGAGCAGTACTTC.

The rearrangement joins TRBV5-1 to TRBJ1-1; 7 bases match TRBD1. The germline V gene encodes CDR1 SGHRS and CDR2 YFSETQ. The CDR3 sequence is 16 residues long. The junction had 8 bases not matched to a gene; V was cut back by 3 bases and J by 0 bases. The CDR3 sequence is CASSSLGTAMNTEAFF. The CDR3 region has the DNA TGCGCCAGCAGCTCCCTGGGGACAGCAATGAACACTGAAGCTTTCTTT.

The chain uses TRBV2 and TRBJ1-1; TRBD1 agrees at 9 bases. CDR3 length: 14 residues. CDR1 is SNHLY, CDR2 FYNNEI, per germline. Trimming cost V 4 bases and J 5 bases; bases outside gene matches: 5. As DNA, the CDR3 is TGTGCCAGCAGTGTGACAGGGGGATTTACTGAAGCTTTCTTT. Amino acids: CASSVTGGFTEAFF.

In DNA form, the CDR3 reads TGCGCCAGCAGCTCCCTCCCGGGGGGCCGAAACACTGAAGCTTTCTTT. Translating it yields CASSSLPGGRNTEAFF. The V call is TRBV5-1, the J call TRBJ1-1, with a weak D call TRBD1 (6 bases). Germline loops: CDR1 SGHRS, CDR2 YFSETQ. CDR3 length equals 16 residues. The germline V and J ends were trimmed by 3 bases and 2 bases, with 17 bases remaining between them. The full variable domain, its missing parts supplied by reference TRBV5-1 and TRBJ1-1, is KAGVTQTPRYLIKTRGQQVTLSCSPISGHRSVSWYQQTPGQGLQFLFEYFSETQRNKGNFPGRFSGRQFSNSRSEMNVSTLELGDSALYLCASSSLPGGRNTEAFFGQGTRLTVV.

The CDR3: CASGLVLSAGGNSPLHF. The CDR3 region has the DNA TGTGCTAGTGGTTTGGTACTATCGGCAGGGGGAAATTCACCCCTCCACTTT. The V gene is TRBV12-5, the J gene TRBJ1-6, with 7 bases that match TRBD1. The CDR3 length is 17 residues. With V trimmed by 0 bases and J by 7 bases, 9 bases remained unmatched. From germline, CDR1 is LGHNT and CDR2 FRNRAP.

This clone has just a few counts. This chain uses TRBV4-1 with TRBJ1-3, with 7 bases aligning to TRBD1. The CDR3 is 15 residues long. The junction had 5 bases not matched to a gene; V was cut back by 2 bases and J by 4 bases. The V gene's germline CDR1 is MGHRA and CDR2 YSYEKL. Written as DNA, the CDR3 is TGCGCCAGCAGCCAACCGACAGGGTTCGGAAACACCATATATTTT. This sequence encodes CASSQPTGFGNTIYF.

The rearrangement links TRBV15 to TRBJ1-1; D may be TRBD1 (6 bases). The germline CDR1 and CDR2 sequences are LNHNV and YYDKDF (reference sequence). The V end was cut by 9 bases, the J end by 4 bases, with 18 bases between. This CDR3 spans 14 amino acids. CDR3 in amino acids: CATSRFTGTTEAFF. In DNA, the CDR3 is TGTGCCACTAGTCGCTTTACAGGGACCACTGAAGCTTTCTTT.

The rearrangement links TRBV9 to TRBJ1-1; D remains unclear. CDR3 length: 14 amino acids. V lost 4 bases and J lost 11, with 21 bases in between. Looked up from germline, CDR1 is SGDLS and CDR2 is YYNGEE. The CDR3: CASSPTNQQPPAFF. Written as DNA, the CDR3 is TGTGCCAGCAGCCCCACAAATCAACAGCCTCCTGCTTTCTTT.

A single count supports this clone. V is TRBV6-5 and J is TRBJ1-4; weak D call: TRBD1 (6 bases). This CDR3 is built from 15 residues. Trimming stripped 6 bases from V and 8 bases from J, with 19 bases between. In germline, CDR1 is MNHEY, CDR2 SVGAGI. The CDR3 loop is CASSSGQISGEKLFF. The DNA of the CDR3 is TGTGCCAGCAGCAGTGGACAGATTAGTGGCGAAAAACTGTTTTTT.

The chain is built from TRBV14 and TRBJ2-1, with 8 nucleotides matching TRBD2. Trimming took 0 bases from V and 4 from J; bases not matched to a gene: 5. The CDR3 contains 16 residues. Germline V gives CDR1 SGHDN, CDR2 FVKESK. CDR3 residues: CASSQDPAGVYNEQFF. CDR3 coding DNA: TGTGCCAGCAGCCAAGACCCAGCGGGGGTTTACAATGAGCAGTTCTTC.

The chain combines TRBV6-5 with TRBJ2-5; 9 bases match TRBD2. CDR3 length: 16 amino acids. V shed 0 bases and J 2 bases; nucleotides not matched to a gene: 4. Germline-derived CDR1 and CDR2 are MNHEY and SVGAGI. This CDR3 reads CASSYSIAGAQETQYF. DNA of the CDR3: TGTGCCAGCAGTTACTCGATAGCGGGGGCACAAGAGACCCAGTACTTC.

The chain carries TRBV28 and TRBJ1-2; 7 bases are a match to TRBD1. Germline CDR1 and CDR2: MDHEN and SYDVKM. The CDR3 consists of 15 residues. Trimming cost V 4 bases and J 0 bases; bases outside gene matches: 5. This CDR3 is CASSSPGQTNYGYTF. DNA for the CDR3: TGTGCCAGCAGTTCTCCGGGACAGACTAACTATGGCTACACCTTC.

V gene TRBV28 combines with J gene TRBJ2-3; 8 bases align to TRBD1. The V segment lost 6 bases and the J segment 0 bases; nucleotides outside the gene matches: 11. From germline, CDR1 is MDHEN and CDR2 SYDVKM. The CDR3 contains 17 residues. The CDR3 loop is CASRLNRGKSSTDTQYF. CDR3 bases: TGTGCCAGCAGACTTAACAGGGGGAAGTCAAGCACAGATACGCAGTATTTT.

The chain uses TRBV3-1 (or the pseudogene TRBV3-2) and TRBJ1-2; D not resolved. Deletions cut 6 bases from V and 4 bases from J, with 9 bases between. This CDR3 has 12 amino acids. The germline V gene encodes CDR1 LGHDT and CDR2 YNNKEL (reference sequence). The CDR3 loop is CASSRGTYGYTF. The CDR3 DNA is TGTGCCAGCAGTCGGGGAACCTATGGCTACACCTTC.

The CDR3, as DNA: TGTGCCAGCAGTTTATTAGCAGAAGAAAAACTGTTTTTT. It encodes CASSLLAEEKLFF. The V and J genes are TRBV28 and TRBJ1-4; no clear D. Trimming pared 1 base from V and 8 bases from J, leaving 8 bases between. The CDR3 covers 13 residues. Germline CDR1 reads MDHEN; CDR2 reads SYDVKM. The full variable domain, completed using reference TRBV28 and TRBJ1-4, is DVKVTQSSRYLVKRTGEKVFLECVQDMDHENMFWYRQDPGLGLRLIYFSYDVKMKEKGDIPEGYSVSREKKERFSLILESASTNQTSMYLCASSLLAEEKLFFGSGTQLSVL.

The chain's CDR3 is CASSSQVYYEQYF. The CDR3 DNA is TGTGCCAGCAGTTCTCAGGTATACTACGAGCAGTACTTC. V is TRBV28 and J is TRBJ2-7; no reliable D call. Germline-derived CDR1 and CDR2 are MDHEN and SYDVKM. Trimming left V 4 bases short and J 3 bases short, with 10 bases between. CDR3 length equals 13 residues.

The gene calls are TRBV5-4 and TRBJ2-1; 8 bases agree with TRBD2. V dropped 2 bases and J dropped 7; count of bases not matched to a gene: 8. The germline V gene has CDR1 SGHNT and CDR2 YYREEE (reference sequence). The CDR3 is 15 amino acids. The CDR3 nucleotides read TGTGCCAGCAGCTTACTCGGGAGGGCAAGAAATGAGCAGTTCTTC. Translating gives CASSLLGRARNEQFF.

The rearrangement links TRBV5-1 to TRBJ1-6; 9 bases align to TRBD1. Germline V gene lookup returns CDR1 SGHRS and CDR2 YFSETQ. Losses at the gene ends were 0 bases for V and 10 bases for J; bases not matched to a gene: 2. The CDR3 covers 14 residues. Here the CDR3 reads CASSLGQGGSPLHF. In nucleotides, the CDR3 is TGCGCCAGCAGCTTGGGACAGGGGGGATCACCCCTCCACTTT.

CDR3 nucleotides: TGTGCCAGTAGTATCGGGAGTTACACTGAAGCTTTCTTT. Translating gives CASSIGSYTEAFF. The chain employs TRBV19 and TRBJ1-1; D gene ambiguous. Trimming cost V 3 bases and J 3 bases, with 8 bases left between them. Germline values: CDR1 LNHDA, CDR2 SQIVND (reference sequence). This CDR3 spans 13 amino acids.

The J gene is TRBJ1-5, the V gene TRBV2; the match to TRBD1 covers 10 bases. With 8 bases clipped from V and 5 bases from J, the junction kept 3 bases outside the gene matches. The CDR3 consists of 13 residues. Germline CDR1 and CDR2: SNHLY and FYNNEI. In DNA, the CDR3 is TGTGCCAGCGGGACAGGGGTTTATCAGCCCCAGCATTTT. Translation gives CASGTGVYQPQHF.

There are a few counts of this clone. In nucleotides, the CDR3 is TGTGCCAGCTCACCATCGGCAGGTGAAAACACCATATATTTT. It yields the protein CASSPSAGENTIYF. The chain carries TRBV18 and TRBJ1-3; no definite D call. The CDR3 is made up of 14 amino acids. V was cut by 2 bases and J by 6 bases, with 11 bases left in between. Germline values: CDR1 KGHSH, CDR2 LQKENI.

The chain uses TRBV9 and TRBJ2-1; 7 bases are shared with TRBD1. V was clipped by 0 bases and J by 4 bases; unmatched bases: 4. Per germline, CDR1 SGDLS and CDR2 YYNGEE. The CDR3 has 15 residues. The CDR3 is CASSVDWTGYNEQFF. CDR3 sequence (DNA): TGTGCCAGCAGCGTAGACTGGACAGGTTACAATGAGCAGTTCTTC.

The chain uses TRBV5-1 and TRBJ2-1, with D perhaps TRBD1 (6 bases). CDR1 and CDR2 (germline): SGHRS, YFSETQ. The CDR3 runs 15 residues. The V end lost 4 bases, the J end lost 2 bases, and 13 bases lay between the germline ends. The CDR3 DNA follows: TGCGCCAGCAGCAGAACAGGGTCCACCTACAATGAGCAGTTCTTC. Its protein product is CASSRTGSTYNEQFF.

This clone showed up just a few times. The chain carries TRBV11-2 and TRBJ1-2; no clear D. The CDR3 is 13 residues long. Trimming took 5 bases from V and 5 from J, leaving 12 bases between them. Germline V gene sequence: CDR1 SGHAT, CDR2 FQNNGV. CDR3 DNA sequence: TGTGCCAGCAGCCAGAGCGCCTTTTATGGCTACACCTTC. It codes for CASSQSAFYGYTF.